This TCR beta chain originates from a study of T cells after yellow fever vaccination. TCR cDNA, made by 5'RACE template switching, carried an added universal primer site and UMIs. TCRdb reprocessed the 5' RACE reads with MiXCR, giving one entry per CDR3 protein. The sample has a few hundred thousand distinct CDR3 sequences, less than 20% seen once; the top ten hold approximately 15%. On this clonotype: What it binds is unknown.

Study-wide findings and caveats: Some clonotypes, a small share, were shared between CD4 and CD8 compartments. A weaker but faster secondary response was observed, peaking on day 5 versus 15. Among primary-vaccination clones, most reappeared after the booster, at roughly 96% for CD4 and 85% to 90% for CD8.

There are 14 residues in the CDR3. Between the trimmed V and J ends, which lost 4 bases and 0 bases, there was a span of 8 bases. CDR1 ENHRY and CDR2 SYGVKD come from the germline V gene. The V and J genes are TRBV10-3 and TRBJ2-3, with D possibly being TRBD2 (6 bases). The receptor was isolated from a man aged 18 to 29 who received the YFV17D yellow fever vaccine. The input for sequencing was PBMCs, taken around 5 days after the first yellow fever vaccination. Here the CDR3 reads CAISGRGSTDTQYF. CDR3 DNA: TGTGCCATCAGTGGACGGGGGAGCACAGATACGCAGTATTTT.